This T cell receptor beta chain was sequenced in a study of T-cell reconstitution after alpha-beta-depleted transplantation in children. V shed 5 bases and J 3 bases; nucleotides not matched to a gene: 10. Germline V gives CDR1 SGHTA, CDR2 FQGNSA. The CDR3 sequence is 17 residues long. Molecular barcoding with unique molecular identifiers was used for the TCRbeta library. MiXCR was run by TCRdb on the PCR reads, yielding one entry per CDR3 protein. Here the sample spans about 500,000 distinct CDR3 sequences, around a third being singletons. Material: PBMCs from the stem cell graft donor, obtained from the stem cell graft. V is TRBV7-2 and J is TRBJ2-1; 10 nucleotides line up with TRBD1. The sequence was obtained from a human donor who donated a stem cell graft to a child with aplastic anemia. The CDR3 region is CASSPPTGQGHYNEQFF. The DNA for the CDR3 is TGTGCCAGCAGCCCGCCGACGGGACAGGGGCACTACAATGAGCAGTTCTTC.